This TCR beta chain was captured in a study of CD8+CD57+ T cells in acquired aplastic anemia. Study overall: Isolated CD4+ and CD8+ cells, once sorted, yielded DNA averaging approximately 3 ug. Healthy-donor CD4+ cells averaged about 9.9 million reads. Study conclusions and caveats: The study identified twenty-nine CD8+ CDR3 sequences shared by patients and controls.

Genomic DNA templated the TCR beta VDJ and CDR3 profiling. TCRdb called the reads again in MiXCR, with one record for every CDR3 protein. The sample shows approximately 380,000 distinct CDR3 sequences, approximately 70% of them seen only once. Per germline, CDR1 SGHRS and CDR2 YFSETQ. Both ends counted, the CDR3 spans 16 residues. In the case of this clonotype: Its antigen remains unknown. The missing conserved phenylalanine or tryptophan at the end of this CDR3 makes a read error likely. The DNA is left out, because the CDR3 cannot be placed on it with certainty; the CDR3 is given as TCRdb lists it.

This TCR was sampled from a human donor in good health, serving as a control. Sequenced input: sorted CD4+, CD8+, or CD8+CD57+ T cells (not recorded which) from PBMCs. The V gene is TRBV5-1, the J gene TRBJ2-2; the D call in the table, TRBD1, was not verified against the DNA. CDR3 loop: CASSLRDRTNERLFFG.